Listed here are 24 T cell receptor beta chains from one sample, sequenced in a study of beta chain features in type 1 diabetes. Notes on the study in general: Among patients with Type 1 diabetes, TCRB CDR3s were moderately but significantly shorter in every one of the four CD4+ subsets.

Sequencing targeted expressed TCRB transcripts, as all isolated RNA had been reverse transcribed. The method was immunoSEQ multiplex PCR; TCRdb's version includes in-frame clones alone and lacks a portion of them. The repertoire holds about 190,000 clones, with 6% to 9% as singletons. Their specific antigens are unknown. The sequencing sample was made of central memory CD4+ T cells from blood. The receptors were gathered from a young man with type 1 diabetes.

This clone has only a few counts. The chain has TRBV5-1 and TRBJ2-2; 11 positions agree with TRBD1. Germline CDR1 reads SGHRS; CDR2 reads YFSETQ. There are 16 residues in the CDR3. V trimming: 4 bases; J trimming: 5 bases; junction bases outside the gene matches: 7. For the CDR3, the DNA is TGCGCCAGCAGCCACGGACAGGGGGCTTGGACCGGGGAGCTGTTTTTT. Translation gives CASSHGQGAWTGELFF.

The chain carries TRBV30 and TRBJ2-1; TRBD1 matches 7 bases. V lost 0 bases, J lost 0 bases, and 5 bases stayed unmatched. Looked up from germline, CDR1 is GTSNPN and CDR2 is SVGIG (reference sequence). The CDR3 runs 16 residues. The CDR3 bases are TGTGCCTGGAGTGTAAGGGGGCTGAGCTCCTACAATGAGCAGTTCTTC. Protein product: CAWSVRGLSSYNEQFF.

V usage is TRBV23-1 and J usage is TRBJ1-1, with D maybe TRBD1 (5 bases). TRBV23-1 is annotated as an ORF whose role is uncertain. The CDR3 loop spans 17 amino acids. V gave up 2 bases and J gave up 10 bases, with 26 bases separating them. The CDR3 DNA sequence: TGCGCCAGCAGTCAACCTCCTCTCCCGGGGGAGGGTCGAGGAGCTTTCTTT. It is translated as CASSQPPLPGEGRGAFF.

This clone has more than one count but fewer than ten. This chain connects TRBV27 to TRBJ2-7, with D tentatively TRBD2 (6 bases). From germline, CDR1 is MNHEY and CDR2 SMNVEV (reference sequence). Trimming stripped 2 bases from V and 4 bases from J, with 15 bases between. The CDR3 contains 15 residues. CDR3 nucleotide sequence: TGTGCCAGCAGTTTAGTTGGGGGAGGCGAATACGAGCAGTACTTC. It yields the protein CASSLVGGGEYEQYF.

The V gene is TRBV5-4, the J gene TRBJ2-1; 12 positions match TRBD2. Trimming took 4 bases from V and 9 from J; bases not matched to a gene: 8. CDR1 and CDR2 from the germline V gene are SGHNT and YYREEE (reference sequence). The CDR3 extends over 15 amino acids. The CDR3 region has the DNA TGTGCCAGCAGCCTCGGGACTAGCGGGTGGGGTGAGCAGTTCTTC. Translating gives CASSLGTSGWGEQFF.

Only a few counts were recorded for this clone. The chain is built from TRBV7-2 and TRBJ2-2; D may be TRBD1 (6 bases). The CDR3 is 14 residues long. Trimming pared 2 bases from V and 7 bases from J, leaving 11 bases between. Germline V lookup: CDR1 SGHTA, CDR2 FQGNSA. In DNA form, the CDR3 reads TGTGCCAGCAGCTTATCAGGGGTTGGCGGGGAGCTGTTTTTT. Its protein is CASSLSGVGGELFF.

This clone came up a few times. The chain uses TRBV30 and TRBJ1-6, with TRBD1 matching 9 bases. CDR1 and CDR2 (germline): GTSNPN, SVGIG (reference sequence). V shed 0 bases, J shed 10 bases, and the junction held 7 bases outside the gene matches. The CDR3 loop spans 15 amino acids. The CDR3 protein is CAWSVRQGVGSPLHF. The CDR3 region has the DNA TGTGCCTGGAGTGTACGACAGGGGGTAGGATCACCCCTCCACTTT.

This clone turned up a few times. The chain recombines TRBV27 with TRBJ1-5; D not resolved. This CDR3 has 14 amino acids. Germline values: CDR1 MNHEY, CDR2 SMNVEV (reference sequence). Deletions cut 3 bases from V and 3 bases from J, with 9 bases between. CDR3 in DNA: TGTGCCAGCAGTTTCTCCCCCGTCAATCAGCCCCAGCATTTT. Protein sequence: CASSFSPVNQPQHF.

The rearrangement uses TRBV5-1 and TRBJ2-3; possible D gene TRBD2, 5 bases. CDR1 and CDR2 (germline): SGHRS, YFSETQ. V was pared by 0 bases and J by 1 base, with 9 bases between. This CDR3 has 15 amino acids. The CDR3 is CASSLVVGGTDTQYF. The CDR3 nucleotides are TGCGCCAGCAGCTTGGTTGTCGGGGGCACAGATACGCAGTATTTT.

CDR3 sequence (DNA): TGTGCCAGCAGTTACACCACCGAAACAGGGGGCGACGAGCAGTACTTC. It translates to CASSYTTETGGDEQYF. The V and J genes are TRBV6-5 and TRBJ2-7; TRBD1 agrees at 9 bases. The CDR3 runs 16 residues. CDR1 is MNHEY and CDR2 is SVGAGI in the germline V gene. Trimming cost V 2 bases and J 5 bases; bases outside gene matches: 10.

This rearrangement joins TRBV7-9 to TRBJ1-1; a weak D match, TRBD1 (5 bases). The CDR3 spans 14 residues. Trimming left V 5 bases short and J 9 bases short, with 19 bases between. Looked up from germline, CDR1 is SEHNR and CDR2 is FQNEAQ (reference sequence). The CDR3 loop reads CASSPATDPNQAFF. CDR3 DNA sequence: TGTGCCAGCAGCCCCGCGACAGACCCCAACCAAGCTTTCTTT.

This clone has just a few counts. The chain has TRBV28 and TRBJ2-3; weak D call: TRBD1 (6 bases). Germline V gene sequence: CDR1 MDHEN, CDR2 SYDVKM. V was clipped by 6 bases and J by 1 base, with 17 bases between them. The length of the CDR3 is 16 residues. CDR3 sequence: CASSPDSGVGTDTQYF. The DNA of the CDR3 is TGTGCCAGCAGCCCCGATTCAGGGGTGGGCACAGATACGCAGTATTTT. Supplemented by reference TRBV28 and TRBJ2-3, the full variable domain reads DVKVTQSSRYLVKRTGEKVFLECVQDMDHENMFWYRQDPGLGLRLIYFSYDVKMKEKGDIPEGYSVSREKKERFSLILESASTNQTSMYLCASSPDSGVGTDTQYFGPGTRLTVL.

The CDR3 DNA is TGTGCCAGCAGCGTTTGGGGCCTCTCCTACAATGAGCAGTTCTTC. The encoded protein is CASSVWGLSYNEQFF. The chain uses TRBV9 and TRBJ2-1; D perhaps matches TRBD1 (5 bases). This CDR3 region has 15 residues. The germline V gene has CDR1 SGDLS and CDR2 YYNGEE. Trimming stripped 2 bases from V and 0 bases from J, with 9 bases between.

The CDR3 loop is CASSPKGGQGVQETQYF. CDR3 bases: TGTGCCAGCAGCCCAAAGGGGGGACAGGGGGTCCAAGAGACCCAGTACTTC. The chain combines TRBV5-4 with TRBJ2-5; 11 nucleotides agree with TRBD1. The V and J ends lost 4 bases and 1 base, in that order; junction bases with no gene match: 9. The germline V gene has CDR1 SGHNT and CDR2 YYREEE (reference sequence). The length of the CDR3 is 17 residues. Supplemented by reference TRBV5-4 and TRBJ2-5, the full variable domain reads ETGVTQSPTHLIKTRGQQVTLRCSSQSGHNTVSWYQQALGQGPQFIFQYYREEENGRGNFPPRFSGLQFPNYSSELNVNALELDDSALYLCASSPKGGQGVQETQYFGPGTRLLVL.

This clone has only a few counts. The chain carries TRBV7-9 and TRBJ2-7, with D possibly TRBD1 on 6 matching bases. The CDR3 totals 12 residues. V was clipped by 4 bases and J by 10 bases, with 14 bases between them. Per germline, CDR1 SEHNR and CDR2 FQNEAQ (reference sequence). The CDR3 DNA follows: TGTGCCAGCAGCTCCACAGGGCTCGTTCAGTACTTC. This codes for CASSSTGLVQYF.

This clone was detected a few times. This rearrangement joins TRBV4-3 to TRBJ2-3, with 7 bases aligning to TRBD1. Germline V CDR1 and CDR2: LGHNA, YSLEER. CDR3 length: 15 amino acids. The V and J ends lost 4 bases and 1 base, in that order; junction bases with no gene match: 5. As DNA, the CDR3 is TGCGCCAGCAGCCGACTCACAGGGGGCACAGATACGCAGTATTTT. Amino acids: CASSRLTGGTDTQYF.

This clone was observed a few times. The J gene is TRBJ2-7, the V gene TRBV5-1; perhaps TRBD2 as D (6 bases). Germline V gene sequence: CDR1 SGHRS, CDR2 YFSETQ. Trimming left V 0 bases short and J 0 bases short, with 10 bases between. The CDR3 totals 15 residues. The CDR3 nucleotides read TGCGCCAGCAGCTTGGTGGGGGGTAGCTCCTACGAGCAGTACTTC. This sequence encodes CASSLVGGSSYEQYF.

The table lists this clone with a few counts. The rearrangement uses TRBV30 and TRBJ1-4; 9 bases line up with TRBD1. Looked up from germline, CDR1 is GTSNPN and CDR2 is SVGIG (reference sequence). Trimming removed 5 bases from V and 7 bases from J; junction bases left unmatched: 17. The CDR3 has 17 amino acids. The CDR3 DNA reads TGTGCCTGGGCCCCAAGGACAGGGGTCCCGGGTGGTGAAAAACTGTTTTTT. It codes for CAWAPRTGVPGGEKLFF.

This clone was seen only a few times. This sequence joins TRBV19 and TRBJ1-5, with D possibly matching TRBD1 (6 bases). The CDR3 runs to 14 residues. Looked up from germline, CDR1 is LNHDA and CDR2 is SQIVND (reference sequence). V lost 5 bases and J 4 bases, leaving 12 bases between the germline ends. The CDR3 is CASSPQGRNQPQHF. CDR3 nucleotides: TGTGCCAGTAGTCCACAGGGTAGGAATCAGCCCCAGCATTTT.

This sequence joins TRBV19 and TRBJ2-1, with 8 bases that match TRBD2. The CDR3 has 15 amino acids. The germline gives CDR1 LNHDA, CDR2 SQIVND (reference sequence). V was pared by 2 bases and J by 3 bases, with 3 bases of the junction left unmatched. DNA for the CDR3: TGTGCCAGTAGTATACTTAGCGGGGACTACAATGAGCAGTTCTTC. This sequence encodes CASSILSGDYNEQFF.

This clone has only a few counts. The gene calls are TRBV28 and TRBJ1-2, with TRBD1 as a possible D gene (5 bases). The CDR3 extends over 19 amino acids. Germline V lookup: CDR1 MDHEN, CDR2 SYDVKM. The V and J ends lost 5 bases and 8 bases respectively, with 33 bases between them. For the CDR3, the DNA is TGTGCCAGCAGTCCCCCCGGCACGTCCCAACCTCAGGGTTCCAGAGGCTACACCTTC. It translates to CASSPPGTSQPQGSRGYTF.

This clone was detected only a few times. The J gene is TRBJ1-2, the V gene TRBV7-2; weak D call: TRBD1 (5 bases). V was trimmed by 4 bases and J by 3 bases, leaving 15 bases between them. The CDR3 contains 15 residues. Germline V gives CDR1 SGHTA, CDR2 FQGNSA. The CDR3 protein is CASSSQGILYYGYTF. The CDR3 DNA reads TGTGCCAGCAGCTCCCAGGGTATTCTGTACTATGGCTACACCTTC.

This clone turned up a few times. The V gene is TRBV18, the J gene TRBJ2-5; D uncertain. Germline V CDR1 and CDR2: KGHSH, LQKENI. Trimming took 2 bases from V and 4 from J, leaving 5 bases between them. The CDR3 is made up of 12 amino acids. The CDR3 spells CASSPERETQYF. The CDR3 region has the DNA TGTGCCAGCTCACCAGAGAGAGAGACCCAGTACTTC.

This clone was counted at least ten times. The CDR3 nucleotides are TGCAGCGTTGTTCTAGCGGGGATGTACGAGCAGTACTTC. Its translation: CSVVLAGMYEQYF. The V call is TRBV29-1, the J call TRBJ2-7; 9 bases are a match to TRBD2. V lost 4 bases and J lost 4; bases outside the gene matches: 5. CDR1 and CDR2 from the germline V gene are SQVTM and ANQGSEA. CDR3 length: 13 amino acids.